The rows below give T cell receptor beta chains drawn from one sample of a study of tumor and adjacent non-tumor tissue in lung cancer. TCRdb recomputed calls from the multiplex PCR reads with MiXCR, one row per CDR3 protein. Counted here are 200,000 to 250,000 distinct CDR3 sequences, 71% occurring once; the ten biggest clones make up around 27%. Sequencing was done on a sample of lung tumor tissue. The receptors here all came from a man in his sixties with non-small cell lung cancer. CDR3s include the opening cysteine and the closing phenylalanine or tryptophan. Each record gives: J gene, clone size, D gene, V gene, CDR3 protein, CDR3 DNA. D genes are given only for firm matches. Not every row has a clone size; where given, it reads once, few, many or a size class.

TRBJ2-6,.,.,TRBV5-4,CASSYLVSGAYVLTF,TGTGCCAGCAGCTATCTGGTTAGTGGGGCCTACGTCCTGACTTTC
TRBJ2-1,.,TRBD2,TRBV6-1,CASSSWTSGDPLPYNEQFF,TGTGCCAGCAGCTCCTGGACTAGCGGGGATCCCTTACCTTACAATGAGCAGTTCTTC
TRBJ2-1,.,TRBD2,TRBV6-2/TRBV6-3,CASSTRTSGGTPTYNEQFF,TGTGCCAGCAGTACCCGGACTAGCGGGGGAACCCCCACCTACAATGAGCAGTTCTTC
TRBJ2-3,.,.,TRBV11-2,CVGGPDRSTDTQYF,TGTGTCGGCGGACCTGATAGGAGCACAGATACACAGTATTTT
TRBJ2-3,.,.,TRBV7-8,CASSFRGGPGGDTQYF,TGTGCCAGCAGCTTTAGGGGCGGGCCCGGCGGGGATACGCAGTATTTT
TRBJ2-7,.,.,TRBV11-2,CASSLALEQGFYEQYF,TGTGCCAGCAGCTTAGCGTTGGAACAGGGTTTCTACGAGCAGTACTTC
TRBJ1-1,.,TRBD1,TRBV29-1,CSVGGAGRGHTEAFF,TGCAGCGTTGGAGGGGCGGGCAGGGGGCACACTGAAGCTTTCTTT
TRBJ2-2,.,.,TRBV11-1,CASNKNQGSFTGDLFF,TGTGCCAGTAACAAAAACCAGGGCTCCTTCACCGGGGATCTGTTTTTT
TRBJ1-5,.,.,TRBV20-1,CSALPTGRAGNHPQHF,TGCAGTGCCCTCCCGACGGGACGCGCGGGCAATCATCCCCAGCATTTT
TRBJ1-1,few,.,TRBV20-1,CSARRGGMNTEAFF,TGCAGTGCTCGTCGGGGGGGCATGAACACTGAAGCTTTCTTT
TRBJ1-1,.,.,TRBV20-1,CSAMVNTEAFF,TGCAGTGCTATGGTGAACACTGAAGCTTTCTTT
TRBJ1-5,few,TRBD1,TRBV12-3/TRBV12-4,CASSPTGSGQPQHF,TGTGCCAGCAGCCCGACAGGGTCCGGTCAGCCCCAGCATTTT
TRBJ1-3,many,TRBD1,TRBV11-3,CASSSDRGGNTIYF,TGTGCCAGCAGCTCGGACAGGGGCGGAAACACCATATATTTT
TRBJ2-7,.,.,TRBV20-1,CSARATIGRTHEQYF,TGCAGTGCTAGAGCAACTATCGGGAGAACCCACGAGCAGTATTTC
TRBJ1-5,.,.,TRBV7-8,CASKSGTRNNQPQHF,TGTGCCAGCAAATCTGGGACACGGAACAATCAGCCCCAGCATTTT
TRBJ2-1,.,.,TRBV6-1,CASSALTGALNEQFF,TGTGCTAGCAGTGCTCTAACGGGAGCCCTCAATGAGCAGTTCTTC
TRBJ2-7,.,TRBD1,TRBV11-3,CASSSGTGEAEQYF,TGTGCCAGCAGCTCCGGGACAGGGGAGGCCGAGCAGTACTTC
TRBJ2-2,.,TRBD2,TRBV6-6,CASSQRLAGYTWELFF,TGTGCCAGCAGCCAGAGACTAGCGGGGTACACCTGGGAGCTGTTTTTT